These T cell receptor beta chains were read from a single sample in a study of PD-1 blockade in classical Hodgkin lymphoma. The protocol was immunoSEQ multiplex PCR, while the TCRdb copy is restricted to in-frame clones and leaves out a portion. The table has 20,000 to 30,000 clones, roughly three quarters seen once. The sequenced sample was peripheral blood mononuclear cells (PBMCs), obtained at baseline. The receptors shown here come from a human donor with classical Hodgkin lymphoma. Both conserved end residues are part of each CDR3. D genes are given only for firm matches. A row's size may be missing; if present it is once, few, many or a size class.

D gene	V gene	J gene	clone size	CDR3 length	CDR3 DNA	CDR3 protein
TRBD2	TRBV7-2	TRBJ2-1	.	15	TGTGCCAGCAGCGCCAGCGGGGGGGCGGAAAATGAGCAGTTCTTC	CASSASGGAENEQFF
.	TRBV4-1	TRBJ2-1	.	18	TGCGCCAGCAGCCAAGATAAGGGGGGAGCGGCTTCCTACAATGAGCAGTTCTTC	CASSQDKGGAASYNEQFF
TRBD2	TRBV10-3	TRBJ2-3	.	20	TGTGCCATCAGTGAGAGGGCCGGACTAGCGGGGGCCCTTAGCACAGATACGCAGTATTTT	CAISERAGLAGALSTDTQYF
.	TRBV19	TRBJ2-1	once	13	TGTGCCAGCGCATGGTCCGGGGGCAGTGAGCAGTTCTTC	CASAWSGGSEQFF
.	TRBV4-3	TRBJ1-2	.	11	TGCGCCAGCAAGGGGGTTCATGGCTACACCTTC	CASKGVHGYTF
TRBD1	TRBV9	TRBJ2-7	.	13	TGTGCCAGCAGCGTAGGGGACAGGGGCGAGCAGTACTTC	CASSVGDRGEQYF
.	TRBV2	TRBJ2-1	few	15	TGTGCCAGCAGTGTTCCCAGGCTTGGACACAATGAGCAGTTCTTC	CASSVPRLGHNEQFF
.	TRBV7-3	TRBJ2-1	.	14	TGTGCCAGCAGCTCCCCCGCGGGGAGCAATGAGCAGTTCTTC	CASSSPAGSNEQFF
TRBD1	TRBV2	TRBJ1-3	.	16	TGTGCCAGCAGAGGGACAGGGGCTTACTCTGGAAACACCATATATTTT	CASRGTGAYSGNTIYF
.	TRBV7-9	TRBJ1-1	few	14	TGTGCCAGCAGCTTAGACAGATGGGGCACTGAAGCTTTCTTT	CASSLDRWGTEAFF
.	TRBV28	TRBJ2-6	.	15	TGTGCCAGCAGTTTCTCAGGGCCGGGGGCCAACGTCCTGACTTTC	CASSFSGPGANVLTF
.	TRBV7-9	TRBJ2-3	.	15	TGTGCCAGCAGCTTAGGGGAGTCTAACACAGATACGCAGTATTTT	CASSLGESNTDTQYF
.	TRBV7-3	TRBJ2-3	.	14	TGTGCCAGCAGCTTAGGGGGGCCGGGAGATACGCAGTATTTT	CASSLGGPGDTQYF
.	TRBV10-3	TRBJ2-7	.	14	TGTGCCATCAGTGACCGGGACAACTCCTACGAGCAGTACTTC	CAISDRDNSYEQYF
TRBD2	TRBV11-2	TRBJ2-1	.	15	TGTGCCAGCAGCGCCTCACTAGCGGAGCTCAATGAGCAGTTCTTC	CASSASLAELNEQFF
.	TRBV28	TRBJ1-5	once	14	TGTGCCAGCAGTTTATTACAGGGTTATCAGCCCCAGCATTTT	CASSLLQGYQPQHF
.	TRBV11-2	TRBJ2-7	few	16	TGTGCCAGCAGCCCACCCCCGGGGCGGGAAGACTACGAGCAGTACTTC	CASSPPPGREDYEQYF
TRBD1	TRBV5-1	TRBJ2-7	.	13	TGCGCCAGCAGCGCGGCCGGGACAGGGGTGCAGTACTTC	CASSAAGTGVQYF
TRBD2	TRBV27	TRBJ2-5	.	15	TGTGCCAGCAGTTTCTTCGGGAGGGCCAAAGAGACCCAGTACTTC	CASSFFGRAKETQYF
.	TRBV28	TRBJ1-1	.	13	TGTGCCAGCAGTTCAAACTTACAGGGCCGAGCTTTCTTT	CASSSNLQGRAFF
.	TRBV4-1	TRBJ1-3	.	15	TGCGCCAGCAGCCAAATTCACAGCTCTGGAAACACCATATATTTT	CASSQIHSSGNTIYF
.	TRBV7-3	TRBJ2-7	.	14	TGTGCCAGCAGCTTAGAGCGGTTCGGGGGCGAGCAGTACTTC	CASSLERFGGEQYF
.	TRBV7-2	TRBJ1-6	.	13	TGTGCCAGCAGCTTAGGATCCCCTAAACCCCTCCACTTT	CASSLGSPKPLHF
.	TRBV6-5	TRBJ1-5	.	15	TGTGCCAGCAGTTACCCGGGGGGGCTGGATCAGCCCCAGCATTTT	CASSYPGGLDQPQHF
.	TRBV11-3	TRBJ1-2	once	13	TGTGCCAGCAGCGGCGTATCTGGCTATGGCTACACCTTC	CASSGVSGYGYTF
.	TRBV28	TRBJ1-6	.	18	TGTGCCAGCAGTTTTTCTAGCCAGTCTAGCTCCTATAATTCACCCCTCCACTTT	CASSFSSQSSSYNSPLHF
.	TRBV6-6	TRBJ1-1	.	14	TGTGCCAGCAGTTCTGACAGTTATCGACCTGAAGCTTTCTTT	CASSSDSYRPEAFF
.	TRBV19	TRBJ1-1	.	12	TGTGCCAGTAAGGAGGGGAGGACTGAAGCTTTCTTT	CASKEGRTEAFF
.	TRBV7-2	TRBJ2-1	.	14	TGTGCCAGCAGGGGAGCCAGCTCCTACAATGAGCAGTTCTTC	CASRGASSYNEQFF
.	TRBV4-1	TRBJ1-2	.	16	TGCGCCAGCAGCCAAGTAGCGACTTTGAATCCCTATGGCTACACCTTC	CASSQVATLNPYGYTF
.	TRBV12-5	TRBJ2-7	.	15	TGTGCTAGTGGGATCTCGGACCGATTCATCTACGAGCAGTACTTC	CASGISDRFIYEQYF
TRBD1	TRBV6-1	TRBJ1-4	few	15	TGTGCCAGCAGTCCCCGACAGGGGAGGGGTGAAAAACTGTTTTTT	CASSPRQGRGEKLFF
TRBD2	TRBV6-5	TRBJ2-2	.	13	TGTGCCAGCACTAGCGGGGTTCCTCGGGAGCTGTTTTTT	CASTSGVPRELFF
.	TRBV10-3	TRBJ2-7	.	11	TGTGCCATCGGGGTAACGGGTGAGCAGTACTTC	CAIGVTGEQYF
.	TRBV11-2	TRBJ2-2	.	17	TGTGCCAGCAGCGATAGGGGGTGGGGTGGAAACACCGGGGAGCTGTTTTTT	CASSDRGWGGNTGELFF
.	TRBV11-2	TRBJ2-5	.	15	TGTGCCAGCAGCCGACACGGGGGTCCCCAAGAGACCCAGTACTTC	CASSRHGGPQETQYF
.	TRBV6-6	TRBJ2-5	.	15	TGTGCCAGCCAGGAGGCCTCGGACGATTGGGGGACCCAGTACTTC	CASQEASDDWGTQYF
.	TRBV13	TRBJ2-7	.	18	TGTGCCAGCAGCTTAGGCGTTAGGGGGGGTGACACCGCCTACGAGCAGTACTTC	CASSLGVRGGDTAYEQYF
.	TRBV28	TRBJ2-3	.	15	TGTGCCAGCAGTTCCTCGGGACCCACCTGGGATACGCAGTATTTT	CASSSSGPTWDTQYF
.	TRBV9	TRBJ2-2	once	13	TGTGCCAGCAGCGCCTACCTGACCGGGGAGCTGTTTTTT	CASSAYLTGELFF